This T cell receptor beta chain was captured in a study of cytomegalovirus exposure and HLA in healthy donors. Study-wide findings and caveats: Among the most significant clusters, several appeared linked to common viral pathogens in a later analysis.

CDR3 length: 13 amino acids. Germline CDR1 SGHRS, CDR2 YFSETQ. Deletions cut 4 bases from V and 4 bases from J, with 6 bases between. The primer mix had 60 Vbeta and 13 Jbeta primers. The protocol was immunoSEQ multiplex PCR, while the TCRdb copy is restricted to in-frame clones and leaves out a portion. The data show around 150,000 clones, about four fifths seen once. For this clone: The antigen is unknown.

This chain joins TRBV5-1 and TRBJ2-6; D is unresolved. This clonotype was sampled from a male donor in good health and CMV-seropositive. The sequenced material came from PBMCs. The CDR3 spells CASSPEGANVLTF. CDR3 nucleotides: TGCGCCAGCAGCCCCGAGGGGGCCAACGTCCTGACTTTC.